This T cell receptor (beta chain) was profiled in a study of T cells in Graves' hyperthyroidism and ophthalmopathy. Many counts were recorded for this clonotype. Deletions cut 3 bases from V and 5 bases from J, with 19 bases between. This CDR3 has 16 residues. Germline values: CDR1 MGHRA, CDR2 YSYEKL. RNA transcripts gave rise to amplified TCR beta CDR3 regions. An initial round of RT-PCR targeting the TCR CDR3 relied on the HTBI primer set. TCRdb called the multiplex PCR reads again in MiXCR, with one record for every CDR3 protein. The repertoire holds 400,000 to 600,000 distinct CDR3 sequences, with roughly 20% as singletons. Fresh peripheral blood, 9.5 to 10 ml of it, supplied the PBMCs.

The sequence was collected from a young man with Graves' hyperthyroidism. The specimen sequenced was blood. The gene calls are TRBV4-1 and TRBJ1-1, with a weak D call TRBD1 (6 bases). Here the CDR3 DNA reads TGCGCCAGCAGCCAGGGGGTTGGCAGGGGAAGGACTGAAGCTTTCTTT. Translation: CASSQGVGRGRTEAFF.